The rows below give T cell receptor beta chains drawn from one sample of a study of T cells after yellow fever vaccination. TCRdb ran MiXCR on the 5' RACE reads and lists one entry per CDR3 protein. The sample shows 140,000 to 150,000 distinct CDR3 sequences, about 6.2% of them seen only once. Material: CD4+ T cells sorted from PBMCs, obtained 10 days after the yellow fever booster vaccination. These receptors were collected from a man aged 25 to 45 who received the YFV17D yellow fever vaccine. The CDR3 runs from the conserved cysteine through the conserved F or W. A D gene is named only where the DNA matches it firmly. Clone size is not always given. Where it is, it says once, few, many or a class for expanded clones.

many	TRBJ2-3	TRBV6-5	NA	CASSYGNSHTDTQYF	TGTGCCAGCAGTTATGGGAACAGCCACACAGATACGCAGTATTTT
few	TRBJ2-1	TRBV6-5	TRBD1	CASSWTGNNNEQFF	TGTGCCAGCAGTTGGACAGGGAATAACAATGAGCAGTTCTTC
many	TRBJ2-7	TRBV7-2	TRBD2	CASSSSGTTYEQYF	TGTGCCAGCAGCTCTAGCGGGACCACCTACGAGCAGTACTTC
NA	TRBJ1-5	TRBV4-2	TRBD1	CASSPGTGRQPQHF	TGTGCCAGCAGCCCCGGGACAGGTCGCCAGCCCCAGCATTTT
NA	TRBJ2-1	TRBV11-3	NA	CASPRRGGLNAYNEQFF	TGTGCCTCCCCGAGGAGAGGCGGGCTGAATGCCTACAATGAGCAGTTCTTC
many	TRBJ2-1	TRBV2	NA	CASSEALGDEQFF	TGTGCCAGCAGTGAAGCGCTTGGGGACGAGCAGTTCTTC
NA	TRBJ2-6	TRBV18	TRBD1	CASSPISVRQGASGANVLTF	TGTGCCAGCTCACCAATATCCGTTCGACAGGGGGCCTCTGGGGCCAACGTCCTGACTTTC
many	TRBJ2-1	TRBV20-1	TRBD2	CSASVAGGNEQFF	TGCAGTGCTAGCGTAGCGGGAGGTAATGAGCAGTTCTTC
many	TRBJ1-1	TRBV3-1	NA	CASSQDTAEAFF	TGTGCCAGCAGCCAAGATACGGCCGAAGCTTTCTTT
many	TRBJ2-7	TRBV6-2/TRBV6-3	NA	CASSLSGAKSSYEQYF	TGTGCCAGCAGCTTATCCGGGGCAAAAAGCTCCTACGAGCAGTACTTC
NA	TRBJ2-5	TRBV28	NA	CASSPTLQETQYF	TGTGCCAGCAGTCCGACTCTGCAAGAGACCCAGTACTTC
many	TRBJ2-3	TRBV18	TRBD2	CASSLGLAGEVTQYF	TGTGCCAGCTCACTGGGACTAGCGGGAGAGGTTACGCAGTATTTT
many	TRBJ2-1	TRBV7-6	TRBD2	CASSRTSGRSNEQFF	TGTGCCAGCAGCAGGACTAGCGGGAGGAGCAATGAGCAGTTCTTC
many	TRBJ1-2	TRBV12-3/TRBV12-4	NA	CASSLTVTSF	TGTGCCAGCAGCCTGACAGTGACCTCTTTC
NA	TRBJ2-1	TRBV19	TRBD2	CASRGVLGGRAYNEQFF	TGTGCCAGCAGGGGTGTTCTCGGCGGGAGGGCCTACAATGAGCAGTTCTTC
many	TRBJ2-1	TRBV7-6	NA	CASSSGPVSYNEQFF	TGTGCCAGCAGTTCAGGTCCGGTCTCCTACAATGAGCAGTTCTTC
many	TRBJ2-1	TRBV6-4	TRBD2	CASSPHRTGTSGSSYNEQFF	TGTGCCAGCAGTCCCCACCGGACCGGGACTAGCGGGAGCTCCTACAATGAGCAGTTCTTC
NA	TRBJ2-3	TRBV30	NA	CAWTPFDSPTQYF	TGTGCCTGGACGCCCTTCGACTCGCCGACGCAGTATTTT
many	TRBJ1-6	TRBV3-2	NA	CASSSPSARQGRFAINSPLHF	TGTGCCAGCAGCTCCCCGTCGGCCCGACAGGGGCGATTTGCCATTAATTCACCCCTCCACTTT
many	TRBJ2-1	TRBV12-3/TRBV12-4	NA	CASSPRLGQQFF	TGTGCCAGCAGCCCCCGGCTGGGGCAGCAGTTCTTC
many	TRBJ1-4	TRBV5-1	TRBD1	CASSFGQGKANEKLFF	TGCGCCAGCAGCTTCGGACAGGGGAAAGCTAATGAAAAACTGTTTTTT
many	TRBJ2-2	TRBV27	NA	CASSSGFAGELFF	TGTGCCAGCAGTTCTGGGTTCGCCGGGGAGCTGTTTTTT
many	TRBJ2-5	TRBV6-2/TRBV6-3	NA	CASSYEGRETQYF	TGTGCCAGCAGTTACGAGGGGAGAGAGACCCAGTACTTC
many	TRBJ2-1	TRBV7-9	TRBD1	CASSLIRGRNEQFF	TGTGCCAGCAGCTTGATCAGGGGGCGAAATGAGCAGTTCTTC
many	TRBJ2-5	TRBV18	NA	CASSPAIGRGGETQYF	TGTGCCAGCTCACCAGCGATCGGCAGGGGGGGTGAGACCCAGTACTTC
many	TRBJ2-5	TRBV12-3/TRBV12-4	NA	CASTSWGRGSETQYF	TGTGCCAGCACTTCTTGGGGCCGGGGTTCAGAGACCCAGTACTTC
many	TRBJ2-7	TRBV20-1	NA	CSASRTNLEQYF	TGCAGTGCTAGTCGGACCAACCTGGAGCAGTACTTC
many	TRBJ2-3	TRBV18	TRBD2	CASSPPTSGRDTQYF	TGTGCCAGCTCACCACCGACTAGCGGGAGAGATACGCAGTATTTT